This TCR beta chain originates from a study of identical twins. The length of the CDR3 is 14 residues. V was shortened by 2 bases and J by 8 bases, with 13 bases between the two germline ends. Looked up from germline, CDR1 is SGHTA and CDR2 is FQGNSA. This clonotype was found a few times. MiXCR, run by TCRdb on the 5' RACE reads, gives a single entry per CDR3 protein. Of 500,000 to 600,000 distinct CDR3 sequences in the sample, approximately 22% were seen once. The data also belong to a second study, concerning T cells expressing NK-cell markers.

The source is a woman younger than 30 in good health. The sequenced sample consisted of CD4+ T cells sorted from blood. The gene calls are TRBV7-2 and TRBJ2-1; D is unclear. DNA of the CDR3: TGTGCCAGCAGCTTACTAGGCCCGGCTGATGAGCAGTTCTTC. It yields the protein CASSLLGPADEQFF.